These 10 T cell receptor beta chains were sequenced from one sample in a study of blood T cell repertoires in COVID-19. Clones were sequenced by immunoSEQ multiplex PCR, and TCRdb holds only the in-frame ones, with some missing. The data contain about 150,000 clones, 84% of them singletons. What was sequenced was peripheral blood. These receptors were taken from a woman aged 50 to 65 with acute or convalescent COVID-19.

This clone was recorded only once. The J gene is TRBJ2-5, the V gene TRBV28; 8 bases align to TRBD1. Germline V lookup: CDR1 MDHEN, CDR2 SYDVKM. This CDR3 spans 17 amino acids. Trimming removed 4 bases from V and 5 bases from J; junction bases left unmatched: 15. The CDR3 sequence: CASSSRPDRGVWETQYF. In DNA form, the CDR3 reads TGTGCCAGCAGTTCCCGACCCGACAGGGGTGTTTGGGAGACCCAGTACTTC.

This clone was detected only a few times. The genes are TRBV7-8 and TRBJ1-2; 7 nucleotides match TRBD1. The CDR3 covers 14 residues. Germline V gene data show CDR1 as SGHVS and CDR2 as FQNEAQ. Trimming took 1 base from V and 4 from J; bases not matched to a gene: 3. Here the CDR3 reads CASSLDNRGYGYTF. DNA for the CDR3: TGTGCCAGCAGCTTAGATAACAGGGGCTATGGCTACACCTTC. The whole variable domain, remainder taken from reference TRBV7-8 and TRBJ1-2, is GAGVSQSPRYKVAKRGQDVALRCDPISGHVSLFWYQQALGQGPEFLTYFQNEAQLDKSGLPSDRFFAERPEGSVSTLKIQRTQQEDSAVYLCASSLDNRGYGYTFGSGTRLTVV.

The rearrangement links TRBV19 to TRBJ1-5; 10 positions match TRBD1. The CDR3 loop spans 14 amino acids. The ends lost 6 bases at V and 7 bases at J; junction bases unmatched: 6. Germline values: CDR1 LNHDA, CDR2 SQIVND (reference sequence). The DNA of the CDR3 is TGTGCCAGTAGCATCGACAGGGGGCTGCAGCCCCAGCATTTT. It is translated as CASSIDRGLQPQHF.

The rearrangement joins TRBV2 to TRBJ2-3, with 8 bases matching TRBD2. The trim removed 4 bases at V and 4 bases at J, leaving 13 bases unmatched. CDR3 size: 17 residues. The V gene's germline CDR1 is SNHLY and CDR2 FYNNEI. CDR3 sequence: CASSGSGTNSGADTQYF. The CDR3 nucleotides are TGTGCCAGCAGTGGTAGCGGGACAAACAGCGGGGCAGATACGCAGTATTTT.

The rearrangement joins TRBV3-1 (or the pseudogene TRBV3-2) to TRBJ1-2; D possibly corresponds to TRBD1 (6 bases). This CDR3 comprises 16 residues. The germline V and J ends were trimmed by 3 bases and 4 bases, with 18 bases remaining between them. CDR1 and CDR2 from the germline V gene are LGHDT and YNNKEL (reference sequence). Here the CDR3 DNA reads TGTGCCAGCAGCCACGGCGGGGGCGGAATGCCCTATGGCTACACCTTC. Translating it yields CASSHGGGGMPYGYTF.

CDR3 sequence (DNA): TGTGCCAGCCGCGAAGCTTATACGCAGTATTTT. Its translation: CASREAYTQYF. The V gene is TRBV7-2, the J gene TRBJ2-3; D unresolved. The germline gives CDR1 SGHTA, CDR2 FQGNSA. Trimming cost V 8 bases and J 7 bases, with 10 bases left between them. The CDR3 covers 11 residues.

This chain uses TRBV4-1 with TRBJ2-7; 14 bases agree with TRBD2. V gave up 3 bases and J gave up 7 bases; unmatched junction bases: 20. The CDR3 runs 20 residues. CDR1 is MGHRA and CDR2 is YSYEKL in the germline V gene. For the CDR3, the DNA is TGCGCCAGCAGCCACTCCGGTGCGACTAGCGGGGGGGCCTTCCGGCTAGAGCAGTACTTC. Protein sequence: CASSHSGATSGGAFRLEQYF.

This clone was counted a few times. This chain links TRBV29-1 with TRBJ2-5; TRBD2 aligns across 11 bases. Trimming took 4 bases from V and 5 from J; bases not matched to a gene: 24. Germline V gene lookup returns CDR1 SQVTM and CDR2 ANQGSEA. The CDR3 runs to 20 residues. The CDR3 sequence: CSVVWAELSLAGGPWETQYF. CDR3 DNA sequence: TGCAGCGTTGTTTGGGCGGAACTTTCATTAGCGGGAGGGCCTTGGGAGACCCAGTACTTC.

V usage is TRBV27 and J usage is TRBJ2-3, with D perhaps TRBD1 (6 bases). With 0 bases removed from V and 6 bases from J, the gap between germline ends came to 16 bases. CDR1 is MNHEY and CDR2 is SMNVEV in the germline V gene (reference sequence). The CDR3 has 16 amino acids. DNA of the CDR3: TGTGCCAGCAGTTTATCCCGGGCTCTAACAGGGGATACGCAGTATTTT. It translates to CASSLSRALTGDTQYF.

This sequence joins TRBV2 and TRBJ1-5; D not resolved. CDR1 is SNHLY, CDR2 FYNNEI, per germline. V was shortened by 4 bases and J by 4 bases, with 2 bases between the two germline ends. The CDR3 runs to 11 residues. CDR3 sequence reads: CASSVNQPQHF. Written as DNA, the CDR3 is TGTGCCAGCAGTGTAAATCAGCCCCAGCATTTT.